The source of this T cell receptor (beta chain) is a study of CD8+CD57+ T cells in acquired aplastic anemia (dated by TCRdb to 2017 to 2018). At the level of the whole study: DNA extracted from sorted CD4+ and CD8+ cells had a mean of about 3.2 ug, with a range of roughly 0.19 to 27.4 ug. For healthy donor samples, the average read count was about 10.8 million for CD4+ cells and 11 million to 14 million for CD8+ cells. Overall study outcomes, separate from this receptor: Around 30 CD8+ CDR3 sequences were found to be shared between patients and controls, but these sequences appeared to be highly expressed in patients and within the immunodominant clones of the patients. No significant difference in CD8+ Simpson's diversity was found between patients and healthy controls (P=0.060).

Compared with germline, V lacks 5 bases and J lacks 4 bases; bases without a gene match: 10. The CDR3 starts with the cysteine, ends with the phenylalanine, and has 14 residues. The entry retains the CDR3 DNA only, 42 bases that are in frame from base 1. Based on the germline V gene (reference sequence), the CDR1 and CDR2 sequences are DFQATT and SNEGSKA. In the study, sorted CD4+ and CD8+ blood T cells from patients with severe aplastic anemia and from healthy subjects underwent deep sequencing of TCR repertoires. Ficoll-Paque density gradient centrifugation was used to isolate peripheral blood mononuclear cells. Before DNA was extracted, CD4+ and CD8+ T cells were sorted using either FACS or magnetic beads. Details on this clonotype: The clone's antigen remains unknown. Base qualities are not recorded, but no much larger clone differs from it by a single base.

Genomic DNA was used as template for profiling of TCR beta VDJ combinations and CDR3 sequences. TCR repertoire sequencing was run on an Illumina HiSeq 2000. For the original study's pipeline: TRBV/TRBJ rearrangement plots, CDR3 size and DJ length profiles, and Simpson's diversity index were used to assess repertoires. The most abundant DNA sequence in the deep sequencing data was taken as the immunodominant clone. CDR3 amino acid sequences were screened for sharing across subjects and compared with published repertoires and the VDJdb database. TCRdb ran its own pipeline on the public reads, namely fastp trimming at Q25 and MiXCR clone calling, and kept in-frame beta chains. Under each unique CDR3 protein, matching rows form one entry showing the most common genes and DNA. The V and J calls shown here were made by TCRdb, not taken from the authors' results. The sample records fewer than 150,000 distinct CDR3 sequences, around 48% of which are singletons. Jointly, the top ten make up about 2.7% of the sample.

This sequence was found in a human donor in good health, serving as a control. The sample taken for sequencing was sorted CD4+, CD8+, or CD8+CD57+ T cells (not recorded which) from PBMCs. The chain is encoded by TRBV20-1 joined to TRBJ2-7; TRBD1 lines up with 8 middle nucleotides. The bases are TGCAGTGCTGAACGGCCAGGGGGCGATTACGAGCAGTACTTC. It specifies CSAERPGGDYEQYF.